The present T cell receptor beta chain was sequenced within a study of blood T cell repertoires in COVID-19. Overall study: The study drew acute and convalescent COVID-19 samples from the United States, Italy and Spain. PBMCs, B-cell-depleted T cells, or T cells were the source of the cDNA or gDNA that made up the material.

Under the authors' procedure: By means of reference gene primer amplification, nucleated cell counts were estimated. TCRdb keeps only in-frame clones here, not all; method: immunoSEQ multiplex PCR. V, J and clone size were drawn from that table, and D and trimming were deduced from the DNA. The sample records fewer than 15,000 clones, 80% to 85% being singletons. The length of the CDR3 is 16 residues. Germline CDR1 reads SNHLY; CDR2 reads FYNNEI. V was clipped by 6 bases and J by 4 bases; unmatched bases: 14. The sequenced sample was peripheral blood. This chain uses TRBV2 with TRBJ1-2, with 7 positions matching TRBD1. The TCR was taken from a man in his fifties with active COVID-19. The chain's CDR3 is CASSPRDREHVYGYTF. The CDR3 nucleotides are TGTGCCAGCAGCCCACGAGACAGGGAGCACGTCTATGGCTACACCTTC.